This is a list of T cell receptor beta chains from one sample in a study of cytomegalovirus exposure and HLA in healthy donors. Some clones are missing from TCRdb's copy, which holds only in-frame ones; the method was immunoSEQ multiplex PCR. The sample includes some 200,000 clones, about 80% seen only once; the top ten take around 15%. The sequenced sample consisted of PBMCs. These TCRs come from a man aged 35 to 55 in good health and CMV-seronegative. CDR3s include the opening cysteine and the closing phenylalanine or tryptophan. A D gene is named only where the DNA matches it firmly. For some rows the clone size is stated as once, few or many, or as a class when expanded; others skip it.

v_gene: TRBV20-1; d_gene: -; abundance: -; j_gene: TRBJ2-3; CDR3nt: TGCAGTGCTAAATTTCCTACCGCGCAGTATTTT; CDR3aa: CSAKFPTAQYF
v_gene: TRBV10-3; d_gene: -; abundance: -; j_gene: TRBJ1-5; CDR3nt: TGTGCCATCAGTACGACAGACAGCAAAGGACAGCCCCAGCATTTT; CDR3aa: CAISTTDSKGQPQHF
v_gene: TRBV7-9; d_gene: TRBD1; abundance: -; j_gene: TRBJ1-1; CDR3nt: TGTTCCAGCAGCTTAGTGGGACAGGTGGCTTCCACTGAAGCTTTCTTT; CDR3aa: CSSSLVGQVASTEAFF
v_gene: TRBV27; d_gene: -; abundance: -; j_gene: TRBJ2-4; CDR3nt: TGTGCCAGCAGCCTCGCTGGGACACCCGTAGCCAAAAACATTCAGTACTTC; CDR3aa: CASSLAGTPVAKNIQYF
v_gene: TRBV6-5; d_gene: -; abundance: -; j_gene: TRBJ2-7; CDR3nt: TGTGCCAGCAGTTACTCTTTTTCAGGCAGCTACGAGCAGTACTTC; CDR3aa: CASSYSFSGSYEQYF
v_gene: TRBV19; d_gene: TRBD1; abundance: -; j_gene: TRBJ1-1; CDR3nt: TGTGCCAGTCGGCTAGACAGGGCACCGAACACTGAAGCTTTCTTT; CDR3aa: CASRLDRAPNTEAFF
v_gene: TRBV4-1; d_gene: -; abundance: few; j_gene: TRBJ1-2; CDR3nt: TGCGCCAGCAGCCAGGACAGACACTATGGCTACACCTTC; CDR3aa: CASSQDRHYGYTF
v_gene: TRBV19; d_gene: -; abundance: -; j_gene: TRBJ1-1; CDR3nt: TGTGCCAGTAGTATTAGCCCCGTTCCAACCGAAGCTTTCTTT; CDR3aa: CASSISPVPTEAFF
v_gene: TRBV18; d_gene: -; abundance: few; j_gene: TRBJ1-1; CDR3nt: TGTGCCAGCTCACCCACCCAGGACACTGAAGCTTTCTTT; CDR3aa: CASSPTQDTEAFF
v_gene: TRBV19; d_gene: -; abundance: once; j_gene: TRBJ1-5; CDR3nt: TGTGCCAGTAGTATTCGAGGGTCCCAGCCCCAGCATTTT; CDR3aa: CASSIRGSQPQHF
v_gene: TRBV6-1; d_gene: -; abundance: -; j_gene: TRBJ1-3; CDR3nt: TGTGCCAGCATGACAGATGGAAACACCATATATTTT; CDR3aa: CASMTDGNTIYF
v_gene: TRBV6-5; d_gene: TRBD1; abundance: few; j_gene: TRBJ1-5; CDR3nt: TGTGCCAGCAGTTACGGACAGGGAGTACAGCCCCAGCATTTT; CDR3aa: CASSYGQGVQPQHF
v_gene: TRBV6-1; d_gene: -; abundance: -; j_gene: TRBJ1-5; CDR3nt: TGTGCCAGCAGGAGCGGGGGGTTCAATCAGCCCCAGCATTTT; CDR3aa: CASRSGGFNQPQHF
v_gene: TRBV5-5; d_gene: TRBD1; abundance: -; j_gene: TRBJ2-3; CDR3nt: TGTGCCAGCAGCTTGTGGGACAGGGGGCTCGATACGCAGTATTTT; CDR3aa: CASSLWDRGLDTQYF
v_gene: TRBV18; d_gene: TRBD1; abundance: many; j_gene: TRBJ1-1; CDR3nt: TGTGCCAGCTCGGAACAGGGGGCGAACACTGAAGCTTTCTTT; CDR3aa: CASSEQGANTEAFF
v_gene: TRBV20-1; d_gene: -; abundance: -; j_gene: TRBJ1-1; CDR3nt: TGCAGTGCTAGTTATTCAGGGATTGCTTTCTTT; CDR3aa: CSASYSGIAFF
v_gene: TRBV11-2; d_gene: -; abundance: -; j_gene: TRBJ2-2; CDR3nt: TGTGCCAGCAGCTTATACAGGGATGGCACCGGGGAGCTGTTTTTT; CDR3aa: CASSLYRDGTGELFF
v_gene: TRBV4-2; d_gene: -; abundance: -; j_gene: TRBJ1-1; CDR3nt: TGTGCCAGCAGCCAGGTCCCTCCGGGCACTGAAGCTTTCTTT; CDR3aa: CASSQVPPGTEAFF
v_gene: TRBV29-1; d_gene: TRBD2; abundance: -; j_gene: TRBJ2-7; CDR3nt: TGCAGCGCCCGACTAGCGGGGTCCTACGAGCAGTACTTC; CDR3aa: CSARLAGSYEQYF
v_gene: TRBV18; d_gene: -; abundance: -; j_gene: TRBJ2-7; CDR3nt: TGTGCCAGCTCACCAGAGCAGGGGTATTCCGAGCAGTACTTC; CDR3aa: CASSPEQGYSEQYF
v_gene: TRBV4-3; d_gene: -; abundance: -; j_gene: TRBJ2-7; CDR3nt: TGCGCCAGCAGCCAAGGGCTTGCAACTACCTTCGAGCAGTACTTC; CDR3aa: CASSQGLATTFEQYF
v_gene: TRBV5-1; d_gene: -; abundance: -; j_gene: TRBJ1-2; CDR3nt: TGCGCCAGCAGCTTAACAGGGAGGGGTGACTATGGCTACACCTTC; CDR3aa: CASSLTGRGDYGYTF
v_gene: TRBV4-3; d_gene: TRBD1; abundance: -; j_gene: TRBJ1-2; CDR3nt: TGCGCCAGCAGCCAAGAAAGGACAGGGGTGAGCTATGGCTACACCTTC; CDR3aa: CASSQERTGVSYGYTF
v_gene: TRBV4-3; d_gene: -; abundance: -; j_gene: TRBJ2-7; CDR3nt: TGCGCCAGCAGCCAAGATACCACTAGAACCTACGAGCAGTACTTC; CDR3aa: CASSQDTTRTYEQYF
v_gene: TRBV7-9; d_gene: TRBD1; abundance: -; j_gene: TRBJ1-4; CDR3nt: TGTGCCAGCAGCCGACAGGGGCCCGCTAAACTGTTTTTT; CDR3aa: CASSRQGPAKLFF
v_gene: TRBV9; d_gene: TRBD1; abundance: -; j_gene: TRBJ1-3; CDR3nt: TGTGCCAGCAGCCCCACCGGGACAGCCCCCTCTGGAAACACCATATATTTT; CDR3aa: CASSPTGTAPSGNTIYF
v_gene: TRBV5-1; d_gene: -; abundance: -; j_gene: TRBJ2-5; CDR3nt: TGCGCCAGCAGCTTGGGCGCGGTGGGCCAAGAGACCCAGTACTTC; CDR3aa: CASSLGAVGQETQYF
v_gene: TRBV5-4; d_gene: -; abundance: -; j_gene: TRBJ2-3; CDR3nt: TGTGCCAGCAGCTTGCGGACCCCGGGGGCAGATACGCAGTATTTT; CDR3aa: CASSLRTPGADTQYF
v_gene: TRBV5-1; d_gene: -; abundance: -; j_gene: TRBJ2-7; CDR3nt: TGCGCCAGCAGCTTTTCCGGGGGGCGGGGAGCCTACGAGCAGTACTTC; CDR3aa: CASSFSGGRGAYEQYF
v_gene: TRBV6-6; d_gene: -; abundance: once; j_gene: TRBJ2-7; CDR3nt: TGTGCCAGCAGCCCTTTTTACGAGCAGTACTTC; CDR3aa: CASSPFYEQYF
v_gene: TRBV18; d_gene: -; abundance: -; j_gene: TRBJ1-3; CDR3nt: TGTGCCAGCTCACCACCGATGGGGGCGTTCACTGGAAACACCATATATTTT; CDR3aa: CASSPPMGAFTGNTIYF
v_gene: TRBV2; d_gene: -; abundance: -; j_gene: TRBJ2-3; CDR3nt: TGTGCCAGCAGTGAACGGACAGAGAGCACAGATACGCAGTATTTT; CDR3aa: CASSERTESTDTQYF
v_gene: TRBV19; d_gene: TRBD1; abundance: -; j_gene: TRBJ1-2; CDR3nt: TGTGCCAGTGCTACAGGGGAGGACTATGGCTACACCTTC; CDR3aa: CASATGEDYGYTF
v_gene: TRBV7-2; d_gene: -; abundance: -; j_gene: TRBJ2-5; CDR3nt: TGTGCCAGCAGCTTAGCACCGGGGAAAGAGACCCAGTACTTC; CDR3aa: CASSLAPGKETQYF
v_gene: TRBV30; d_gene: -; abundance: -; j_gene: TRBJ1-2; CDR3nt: TGTGCCTGGAGCCGGGACATTTACGGCTATGGCTACACCTTC; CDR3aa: CAWSRDIYGYGYTF
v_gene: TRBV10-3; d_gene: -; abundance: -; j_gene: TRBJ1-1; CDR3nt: TGTGCCGCAAAACCCAGGATCCTCGGACAGCTGAACACTGAAGCTTTCTTT; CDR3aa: CAAKPRILGQLNTEAFF
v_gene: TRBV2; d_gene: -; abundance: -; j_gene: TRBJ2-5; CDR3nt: TGTGCCAGCAGTGAAGCGCACAGGGAGGGGGAGACCCAGTACTTC; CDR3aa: CASSEAHREGETQYF
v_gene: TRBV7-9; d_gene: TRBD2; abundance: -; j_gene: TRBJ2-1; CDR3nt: TGTGCCAGCAGCTTCGGAACTAGCGGGAGGTCGCGGAATGAGCAGTTCTTC; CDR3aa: CASSFGTSGRSRNEQFF
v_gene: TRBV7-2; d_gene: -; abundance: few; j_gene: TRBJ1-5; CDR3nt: TGTGCCAGCAGACTCGATCAGGGCGGCAATCAGCCCCAGCATTTT; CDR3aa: CASRLDQGGNQPQHF
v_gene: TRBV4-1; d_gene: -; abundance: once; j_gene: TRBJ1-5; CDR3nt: TGCGCCAGCAGCCAAGAGTCCGGGGTAAATCAGCCCCAGCATTTT; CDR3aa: CASSQESGVNQPQHF
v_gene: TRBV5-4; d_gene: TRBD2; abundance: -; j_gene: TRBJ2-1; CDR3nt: TGTGCCAGCAGCTTAACCCTCGTAGCGGGAGGCAATGAGCAGTTCTTC; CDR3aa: CASSLTLVAGGNEQFF